The 14 T cell receptor beta chains below all came from one sample that was sequenced in a study of Graves' ophthalmopathy and Graves' hyperthyroidism. The TCR beta CDR3 regions underwent amplification from RNA transcripts. Second-round multiplex PCR followed a first-round RT-PCR using HTBI primers. TCRdb fed the multiplex PCR reads into MiXCR, producing one record per CDR3 protein. The sample lists hundreds of thousands of distinct CDR3 sequences; about a fifth were seen once. Specimen: peripheral blood. All receptors come from a woman between 18 and 29 years old with stable Graves' hyperthyroidism. Some clones in this sample may be carry-over from other donors' samples.

This clonotype was seen repeatedly, ten times or more. The rearrangement joins TRBV12-3 or TRBV12-4 to TRBJ1-2, with TRBD1 matching 7 bases. V was clipped by 6 bases and J by 4 bases; unmatched bases: 14. The CDR3 is 16 residues long. The CDR3 DNA follows: TGTGCCAGCAGCCCCCATAACAGGGGAAGTAGCTATGGCTACACCTTC. This encodes CASSPHNRGSSYGYTF.

This clonotype was counted a few times. The V and J genes are TRBV25-1 and TRBJ2-7; the match to TRBD1 covers 9 bases. CDR3 length equals 16 residues. Trimming took 1 base from V and 5 from J; bases not matched to a gene: 9. Germline CDR1 is MGHDK and CDR2 is SYGVNS. As DNA, the CDR3 is TGTGCCAGCAGTGAATTGGCCGGGACAGGGCTCCACGAGCAGTACTTC. This sequence encodes CASSELAGTGLHEQYF.

Ten or more counts support this clonotype. The chain recombines TRBV6-2 or TRBV6-3 with TRBJ2-7; 7 bases agree with TRBD1. This CDR3 region has 15 residues. CDR1 is MNHEY and CDR2 is SVGEGT in the germline V gene. Trimming cost V 5 bases and J 2 bases; bases outside gene matches: 9. In DNA, the CDR3 is TGTGCCAGCAGTACGTTGGGGACAGACACCTACGAGCAGTACTTC. This translates into CASSTLGTDTYEQYF.

Many counts were recorded for this clonotype. The genes are TRBV20-1 and TRBJ2-7; weak D call: TRBD2 (5 bases). Deletions cut 6 bases from V and 0 bases from J, with 9 bases between. This CDR3 contains 12 residues. Germline CDR1 reads DFQATT; CDR2 reads SNEGSKA (reference sequence). This CDR3 is CSATTSSYEQYF. CDR3 DNA: TGCAGTGCAACTACTAGCTCCTACGAGCAGTACTTC.

Note on this clonotype: At one of its ends the junction is not consistent with the germline gene, which may arise from a read error. The J gene is TRBJ1-6, the V gene TRBV10-3; D ambiguous. The CDR3 is 16 residues long. CDR1 ENHRY and CDR2 SYGVKD come from the germline V gene. The CDR3 region has the DNA TGTGCCATCATTGAGTCGTTTCGGGCAGTCAATTCACCCCACCACTTT. This translates into CAIIESFRAVNSPHHF.

The chain uses TRBV7-9 and TRBJ2-5; weak D call: TRBD2 (6 bases). Germline V gene lookup returns CDR1 SEHNR and CDR2 FQNEAQ (reference sequence). This CDR3 is 13 amino acids long. The V end was cut by 7 bases, the J end by 7 bases, with 16 bases between. The CDR3, as DNA: TGTGCCAGCACCCCGGAGGGAGCAGCGACCCAGTACTTC. Translating gives CASTPEGAATQYF.

The chain joins TRBV11-2 to TRBJ1-5; 11 positions agree with TRBD1. The germline CDR1 and CDR2 sequences are SGHAT and FQNNGV. This CDR3 comprises 16 residues. With V trimmed by 4 bases and J by 3 bases, 5 bases remained unmatched. The CDR3 bases are TGTGCCAGCAGCTCCTACGGACAGGGGGCCAATCAGCCCCAGCATTTT. This encodes CASSSYGQGANQPQHF.

This clonotype has a count of ten or more. The chain uses TRBV2 and TRBJ1-5; D is uncertain. CDR1 and CDR2 (germline): SNHLY, FYNNEI. The length of the CDR3 is 15 residues. Trimming removed 6 bases from V and 4 bases from J, with 16 bases in between. In nucleotides, the CDR3 is TGTGCCAGCAGCCCAATCAGGAGAGCAAATCAGCCCCAGCATTTT. Amino acids: CASSPIRRANQPQHF.

The gene calls are TRBV20-1 and TRBJ2-7; D is perhaps TRBD2 (6 bases). The germline gives CDR1 DFQATT, CDR2 SNEGSKA (reference sequence). Trimming took 6 bases from V and 0 from J, leaving 18 bases between them. CDR3 length: 15 amino acids. The CDR3 DNA reads as TGCAGTGCGGACCGCGGGGTTGGGGGCTCCTACGAGCAGTACTTC. It codes for CSADRGVGGSYEQYF.

Only a few counts were recorded for this clonotype. The rearrangement uses TRBV9 and TRBJ2-7; D possibly corresponds to TRBD1 (6 bases). Germline values: CDR1 SGDLS, CDR2 YYNGEE. The CDR3 runs 14 residues. The ends were cut back, 4 bases at V and 3 bases at J, with 14 bases in the middle. The CDR3 sequence is CASSPRQESYEQYF. The CDR3 coding sequence is TGTGCCAGCAGCCCCCGACAGGAGAGCTACGAGCAGTACTTC.

The sample holds many counts of this clonotype. J is TRBJ2-7 and V is TRBV2, with D perhaps TRBD2 (6 bases). The germline V and J ends were trimmed by 6 bases and 2 bases, with 11 bases remaining between them. The CDR3 has 13 residues. Germline lookup yields CDR1 SNHLY and CDR2 FYNNEI. CDR3 sequence: CASSPGSPYEQYF. The CDR3 DNA sequence: TGTGCCAGCAGCCCCGGGAGTCCCTACGAGCAGTACTTC. Complete variable domain (other parts from reference TRBV2 and TRBJ2-7): EPEVTQTPSHQVTQMGQEVILRCVPISNHLYFYWYRQILGQKVEFLVSFYNNEISEKSEIFDDQFSVERPDGSNFTLKIRSTKLEDSAMYFCASSPGSPYEQYFGPGTRLTVT.

In this sample, this clonotype turned up once. Relative to the germline gene, one junction end is altered; a read error may explain this. The gene calls are TRBV5-1 and TRBJ2-7, with 11 positions matching TRBD1. Germline-derived CDR1 and CDR2 are SGHRS and YFSETQ. The CDR3 consists of 14 residues. CDR3 in amino acids: CAISTGTGGDEQYF. The CDR3 DNA follows: TGCGCCATCAGCACCGGGACAGGGGGGGACGAGCAGTACTTC.

This clonotype was seen ten or more times. The V call is TRBV28, the J call TRBJ1-2; 8 bases align to TRBD1. V lost 3 bases and J lost 5; bases outside the gene matches: 14. The CDR3 contains 17 residues. The germline CDR1 and CDR2 sequences are MDHEN and SYDVKM. The CDR3, as DNA: TGTGCCAGCAGTTTGGTCCCCGGACAGGGATTTTTTTATGGCTACACCTTC. Translation: CASSLVPGQGFFYGYTF.

This clonotype was counted at least ten times. The chain combines TRBV19 with TRBJ1-2; 9 bases match TRBD1. The trim removed 4 bases at V and 8 bases at J, leaving 5 bases unmatched. The CDR3 totals 13 residues. Per germline, CDR1 LNHDA and CDR2 SQIVND (reference sequence). The CDR3 protein is CASSTWDREGYTF. The CDR3 nucleotides are TGTGCCAGTAGTACCTGGGACAGGGAGGGCTACACCTTC.